Sequencing of this T cell receptor (beta chain) was carried out in a study of T cell changes during pregnancy in multiple sclerosis. CDR1 SGHNT and CDR2 YYREEE come from the germline V gene (reference sequence). With 4 bases clipped from V and 5 bases from J, the junction kept 9 bases outside the gene matches. The CDR3 is made up of 15 amino acids. Method: immunoSEQ multiplex PCR; TCRdb's copy keeps in-frame clones and lacks some. The data show around 24,000 clones, about nine tenths seen once. The receptor was derived from a female donor in good health, enrolled as a control in a pregnancy study. The chain joins TRBV5-4 to TRBJ1-1; 9 nucleotides agree with TRBD1. The sequencing here drew on CD8+ T cells from peripheral blood mononuclear cells, taken in the first trimester of pregnancy. CDR3 protein: CASSPLTGGHTEAFF. CDR3 sequence (DNA): TGTGCCAGCAGCCCCCTAACAGGGGGCCATACTGAAGCTTTCTTT.